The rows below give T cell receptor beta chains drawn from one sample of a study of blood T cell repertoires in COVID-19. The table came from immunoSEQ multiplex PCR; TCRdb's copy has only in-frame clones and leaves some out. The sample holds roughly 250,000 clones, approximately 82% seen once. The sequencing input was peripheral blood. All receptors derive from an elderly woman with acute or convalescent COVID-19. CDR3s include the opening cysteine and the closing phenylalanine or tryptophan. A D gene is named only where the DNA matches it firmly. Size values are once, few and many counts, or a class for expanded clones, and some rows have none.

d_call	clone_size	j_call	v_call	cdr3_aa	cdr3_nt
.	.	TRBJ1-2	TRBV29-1	CSVAFNYGYTF	TGCAGCGTTGCCTTTAACTATGGCTACACCTTC
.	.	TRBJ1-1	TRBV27	CASSPYLNTEAFF	TGTGCCAGCAGTCCTTACCTAAACACTGAAGCTTTCTTT
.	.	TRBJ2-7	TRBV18	CASSPARQESSYEQYF	TGTGCCAGCTCACCAGCGAGACAGGAGAGCTCCTACGAGCAGTACTTC
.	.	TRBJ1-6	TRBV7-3	CASSLTGDSPLHF	TGTGCCAGCAGCTTAACGGGCGATTCACCCCTCCACTTT
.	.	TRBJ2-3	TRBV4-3	CASSHQAGGYTQYF	TGCGCCAGCAGCCATCAGGCTGGAGGGTATACGCAGTATTTT
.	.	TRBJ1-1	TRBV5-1	CASSPGQVDGTEAFF	TGCGCCAGCAGCCCAGGTCAGGTTGACGGCACTGAAGCTTTCTTT
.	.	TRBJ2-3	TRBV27	CASSPEIRSTDTQYF	TGTGCCAGCAGCCCCGAGATCCGTTCCACAGATACGCAGTATTTT
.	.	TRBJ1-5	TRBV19	CASGTPVLYGNQPQHF	TGTGCCAGTGGGACACCCGTCCTTTATGGCAATCAGCCCCAGCATTTT
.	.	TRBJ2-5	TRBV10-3	CAISEGQLQETQYF	TGTGCCATCAGTGAGGGACAGCTCCAAGAGACCCAGTACTTC
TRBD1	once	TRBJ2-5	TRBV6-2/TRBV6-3	CASSYYGAGGETQYF	TGTGCCAGCAGTTACTACGGGGCAGGGGGCGAGACCCAGTACTTC
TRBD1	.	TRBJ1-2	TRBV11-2	CASSPGQVYGYTF	TGTGCCAGCAGCCCGGGACAGGTCTATGGCTACACCTTC
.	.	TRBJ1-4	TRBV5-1	CASSLGGSSGKLFF	TGCGCCAGCAGCTTGGGCGGGTCTAGTGGGAAACTGTTTTTT
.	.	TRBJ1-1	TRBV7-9	CASSLATGKNTEAFF	TGTGCCAGCAGCTTAGCGACGGGAAAGAACACTGAAGCTTTCTTT
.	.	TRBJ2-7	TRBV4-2	CASSHIGGAAREQYF	TGTGCCAGCAGCCATATAGGGGGGGCGGCACGAGAGCAGTACTTC
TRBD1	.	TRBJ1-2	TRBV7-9	CASSLGQGDGYTF	TGTGCCAGCAGCTTAGGACAGGGAGACGGCTACACCTTC
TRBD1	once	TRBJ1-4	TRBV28	CASSSSGGFFEKLFF	TGTGCCAGCAGTTCATCAGGGGGCTTTTTTGAAAAACTGTTTTTT
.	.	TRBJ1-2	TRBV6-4	CASSVDPGWNYGYTF	TGTGCCAGCAGTGTGGATCCAGGGTGGAACTATGGCTACACCTTC
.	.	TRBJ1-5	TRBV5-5	CASSLNPDSNQPQHF	TGTGCCAGCAGCTTGAATCCAGATAGCAATCAGCCCCAGCATTTT